Listed below are T cell receptor beta chains from one sample, sequenced in a study of CD8 T cells in Susac syndrome. TCRdb re-derived calls from the immunoSEQ multiplex PCR reads in MiXCR, one entry per CDR3 protein. In the table there are approximately 230,000 distinct CDR3 sequences, roughly 93% of which are singletons. The source material was CD4+ T cells from PBMCs. The receptors shown here come from a human donor with multiple sclerosis. The CDR3 runs from the conserved cysteine through the conserved F or W. The D gene is left open where the match is weak. A clone size is listed for some rows: how often the clone was seen (once, few, many), or a class if it is expanded.

j_gene: TRBJ2-1; abundance: .; v_gene: TRBV3-1; len: 16; d_gene: .; CDR3nt: TGTGCCAGCAGCCAATCCCGAGCAGGGGATCACAATGAGCAGTTCTTC; CDR3aa: CASSQSRAGDHNEQFF
j_gene: TRBJ1-6; abundance: .; v_gene: TRBV6-5; len: 14; d_gene: .; CDR3nt: TGTGCCAGCACCCCAACAGGGAGAGGCTCACCCCTCCACTTT; CDR3aa: CASTPTGRGSPLHF
j_gene: TRBJ1-2; abundance: .; v_gene: TRBV7-8; len: 14; d_gene: .; CDR3nt: TGTGCCAGCAGCTTAGCGCGACAGAACTATGGCTACACCTTC; CDR3aa: CASSLARQNYGYTF
j_gene: TRBJ2-1; abundance: .; v_gene: TRBV29-1; len: 10; d_gene: .; CDR3nt: TGCAGCGGAGTCTACAATGAGCAGTTCTTC; CDR3aa: CSGVYNEQFF
j_gene: TRBJ2-3; abundance: .; v_gene: TRBV5-1; len: 14; d_gene: TRBD2; CDR3nt: TGCGCCAGCAGCTGGGGACTAGACACAGATACGCAGTATTTT; CDR3aa: CASSWGLDTDTQYF
j_gene: TRBJ2-7; abundance: .; v_gene: TRBV18; len: 13; d_gene: TRBD1; CDR3nt: TGTGCCAGCTCAGACAGGGGCTCCTACGAGCAGTACTTC; CDR3aa: CASSDRGSYEQYF
j_gene: TRBJ2-7; abundance: .; v_gene: TRBV9; len: 16; d_gene: TRBD1; CDR3nt: TGTGCCAGCAGCCACAGGTCCGGACAGGGACTCCACGAGCAGTACTTC; CDR3aa: CASSHRSGQGLHEQYF
j_gene: TRBJ2-2; abundance: .; v_gene: TRBV29-1; len: 14; d_gene: TRBD1; CDR3nt: TGCAGCGCTCAGGGACAGGGGGTGATCGGGGAGCTGTTTTTT; CDR3aa: CSAQGQGVIGELFF
j_gene: TRBJ1-5; abundance: .; v_gene: TRBV4-1; len: 14; d_gene: TRBD1; CDR3nt: TGCGCCAGCAGCCAGCGACAGGGTAATCAGCCCCAGCATTTT; CDR3aa: CASSQRQGNQPQHF
j_gene: TRBJ2-5; abundance: .; v_gene: TRBV29-1; len: 12; d_gene: .; CDR3nt: TGCAGCGGTGACATAGGGGAAGAGACCCAGTACTTC; CDR3aa: CSGDIGEETQYF
j_gene: TRBJ2-7; abundance: once; v_gene: TRBV29-1; len: 15; d_gene: .; CDR3nt: TGCAGCGTTACCCCTGAAGTAGGGGCAACCTACGAGCAGTACTTC; CDR3aa: CSVTPEVGATYEQYF
j_gene: TRBJ1-6; abundance: once; v_gene: TRBV5-1; len: 14; d_gene: TRBD1; CDR3nt: TGCGCCAGCAGCTTGACAGGGGGTAATTCACCCCTCCACTTT; CDR3aa: CASSLTGGNSPLHF
j_gene: TRBJ2-3; abundance: .; v_gene: TRBV20-1; len: 16; d_gene: .; CDR3nt: TGCAGTGCTAGAGATAGGGGGTCCTTCGGGACAGATACGCAGTATTTT; CDR3aa: CSARDRGSFGTDTQYF
j_gene: TRBJ2-1; abundance: .; v_gene: TRBV3-1; len: 16; d_gene: TRBD2; CDR3nt: TGTGCCAGCAGCCGAATGGCGGGGGGGGGCTCCCATGAGCAGTTCTTC; CDR3aa: CASSRMAGGGSHEQFF
j_gene: TRBJ2-2; abundance: .; v_gene: TRBV20-1; len: 15; d_gene: .; CDR3nt: TGCAGTGCTAGAGATCAGAGTAGGGCCGTCGGGGAGCTGTTTTTT; CDR3aa: CSARDQSRAVGELFF
j_gene: TRBJ1-4; abundance: .; v_gene: TRBV29-1; len: 13; d_gene: .; CDR3nt: TGCAGCGTTGACGACAGCTCTAATGAAAAACTGTTTTTT; CDR3aa: CSVDDSSNEKLFF
j_gene: TRBJ2-1; abundance: .; v_gene: TRBV29-1; len: 11; d_gene: .; CDR3nt: TGCAGCGTGTTAGGGGTGGCTGAGCAGTTCTTC; CDR3aa: CSVLGVAEQFF
j_gene: TRBJ2-2; abundance: .; v_gene: TRBV29-1; len: 15; d_gene: TRBD1; CDR3nt: TGCAGCGTTATCGTAGGGACAGTGAACACCGGGGAGCTGTTTTTT; CDR3aa: CSVIVGTVNTGELFF
j_gene: TRBJ2-5; abundance: .; v_gene: TRBV4-1; len: 16; d_gene: .; CDR3nt: TGTGCCAGCAGCCAAGATCGTCGGGTTCTTGGAGAGACCCAGTACTTC; CDR3aa: CASSQDRRVLGETQYF
j_gene: TRBJ2-1; abundance: .; v_gene: TRBV18; len: 16; d_gene: TRBD2; CDR3nt: TGTGCCAGCTCACCAGCTGGGAGGGGCAGATACAATGAGCAGTTCTTC; CDR3aa: CASSPAGRGRYNEQFF
j_gene: TRBJ2-7; abundance: .; v_gene: TRBV5-6; len: 16; d_gene: TRBD1; CDR3nt: TGTGCCAGCAGCCCGGACCCGGACAGGGCCCCCTACGAGCAGTACTTC; CDR3aa: CASSPDPDRAPYEQYF
j_gene: TRBJ2-4; abundance: .; v_gene: TRBV7-2; len: 17; d_gene: .; CDR3nt: TGTGCCAGCAGCCCAAACGGTGGGCAGGGCGCCAAAAACATTCAGTACTTC; CDR3aa: CASSPNGGQGAKNIQYF
j_gene: TRBJ2-5; abundance: .; v_gene: TRBV5-1; len: 15; d_gene: TRBD2; CDR3nt: TGCGCCAGCAGCTTGTCTAGCGGGGGCCAAGAGACCCAGTACTTC; CDR3aa: CASSLSSGGQETQYF
j_gene: TRBJ1-5; abundance: .; v_gene: TRBV6-2/TRBV6-3; len: 16; d_gene: .; CDR3nt: TGTGCCAGCAGTATGACCCAGACGGTTAGCAATCAGCCCCAGCATTTT; CDR3aa: CASSMTQTVSNQPQHF
j_gene: TRBJ2-3; abundance: .; v_gene: TRBV9; len: 14; d_gene: .; CDR3nt: TGTGCCAGCAGCTCCCGGGTAGGGATCGATACGCAGTATTTT; CDR3aa: CASSSRVGIDTQYF
j_gene: TRBJ1-1; abundance: .; v_gene: TRBV7-9; len: 15; d_gene: TRBD1; CDR3nt: TGTGCCAGCAGCCTCCGGACAGGGTGGAACACTGAAGCTTTCTTT; CDR3aa: CASSLRTGWNTEAFF
j_gene: TRBJ1-1; abundance: .; v_gene: TRBV7-6; len: 14; d_gene: .; CDR3nt: TGTGCCAGCAGCTTATCGAACAGGAACACTGAAGCTTTCTTT; CDR3aa: CASSLSNRNTEAFF
j_gene: TRBJ1-6; abundance: .; v_gene: TRBV7-8; len: 14; d_gene: .; CDR3nt: TGTGCCAGCAGCCCGGGGGGGGTAGCTTCACCCCTCCACTTT; CDR3aa: CASSPGGVASPLHF
j_gene: TRBJ2-7; abundance: .; v_gene: TRBV5-1; len: 15; d_gene: TRBD2; CDR3nt: TGCGCCAGCAGCTTGCTCCGGGGGGTTCAATACGAGCAGTACTTC; CDR3aa: CASSLLRGVQYEQYF
j_gene: TRBJ1-6; abundance: .; v_gene: TRBV5-1; len: 15; d_gene: .; CDR3nt: TGCGCCAGCAGCTTGGCCACAGGGCAGGGTTCACCCCTCCACTTT; CDR3aa: CASSLATGQGSPLHF
j_gene: TRBJ1-1; abundance: .; v_gene: TRBV30; len: 13; d_gene: TRBD1; CDR3nt: TGTGCCTGGAGGGGACAGGGGAACACTGAAGCTTTCTTT; CDR3aa: CAWRGQGNTEAFF
j_gene: TRBJ1-6; abundance: .; v_gene: TRBV19; len: 15; d_gene: .; CDR3nt: TGTGCCAGTGCCCCTCTCGACAGCCTGAATTCACCCCTCCACTTT; CDR3aa: CASAPLDSLNSPLHF
j_gene: TRBJ1-1; abundance: .; v_gene: TRBV20-1; len: 13; d_gene: .; CDR3nt: TGCAGTGCTAGAGCCCCTAGATCCACTGAAGCTTTCTTT; CDR3aa: CSARAPRSTEAFF
j_gene: TRBJ2-5; abundance: .; v_gene: TRBV19; len: 14; d_gene: .; CDR3nt: TGTGCCAGTAGTCCGCAGACAAGCCAAGAGACCCAGTACTTC; CDR3aa: CASSPQTSQETQYF
j_gene: TRBJ2-2; abundance: .; v_gene: TRBV7-2; len: 16; d_gene: .; CDR3nt: TGTGCCAGCAGCCCCCATCCCATCGCGAACACCGGGGAGCTGTTTTTT; CDR3aa: CASSPHPIANTGELFF
j_gene: TRBJ1-4; abundance: .; v_gene: TRBV5-6; len: 15; d_gene: .; CDR3nt: TGTGCCAGCAGCCGGCGGGGCGGGTGGAATGAAAAACTGTTTTTT; CDR3aa: CASSRRGGWNEKLFF
j_gene: TRBJ1-5; abundance: .; v_gene: TRBV7-2; len: 15; d_gene: .; CDR3nt: TGTGCCAGCAGCTCCGACCGTGGGAGCAATCAGCCCCAGCATTTT; CDR3aa: CASSSDRGSNQPQHF
j_gene: TRBJ2-7; abundance: .; v_gene: TRBV27; len: 14; d_gene: TRBD1; CDR3nt: TGTGCCAGCAGTTTGGCCAGGGGGCCCTACGAGCAGTACTTC; CDR3aa: CASSLARGPYEQYF
j_gene: TRBJ2-2; abundance: .; v_gene: TRBV10-3; len: 12; d_gene: .; CDR3nt: TGTGCCATCAGTGGGGACACCGGGGAGCTGTTTTTT; CDR3aa: CAISGDTGELFF
j_gene: TRBJ1-5; abundance: .; v_gene: TRBV3-1; len: 13; d_gene: .; CDR3nt: TGTGCCAGCAGCCAATGGATGGATCAGCCCCAGCATTTT; CDR3aa: CASSQWMDQPQHF
j_gene: TRBJ1-2; abundance: once; v_gene: TRBV2; len: 12; d_gene: .; CDR3nt: TGTGCCAGCAGTGCAGGGAACTATGGCTACACCTTC; CDR3aa: CASSAGNYGYTF
j_gene: TRBJ2-3; abundance: .; v_gene: TRBV29-1; len: 16; d_gene: .; CDR3nt: TGCAGCGTTGAAGCTCCTTTTGGCTCTAGCACAGATACGCAGTATTTT; CDR3aa: CSVEAPFGSSTDTQYF
j_gene: TRBJ2-3; abundance: .; v_gene: TRBV5-1; len: 15; d_gene: TRBD1; CDR3nt: TGCGCCAGCAGCTTTGGACAGGGGTGGGCAGATACGCAGTATTTT; CDR3aa: CASSFGQGWADTQYF
j_gene: TRBJ2-6; abundance: .; v_gene: TRBV6-1; len: 17; d_gene: .; CDR3nt: TGTGCCAGCAGTGGTGCCCCGCCCGGGTCTGGGGCCAACGTCCTGACTTTC; CDR3aa: CASSGAPPGSGANVLTF
j_gene: TRBJ1-1; abundance: .; v_gene: TRBV6-5; len: 14; d_gene: .; CDR3nt: TGTGCCAGCAGTTATTTGGCAGGAACCACTGAAGCTTTCTTT; CDR3aa: CASSYLAGTTEAFF
j_gene: TRBJ2-5; abundance: .; v_gene: TRBV6-6; len: 15; d_gene: .; CDR3nt: TGTGCCAGCAGCCGAGACAGGTCCGGGGGAGAGACCCAGTACTTC; CDR3aa: CASSRDRSGGETQYF
j_gene: TRBJ2-3; abundance: .; v_gene: TRBV9; len: 14; d_gene: .; CDR3nt: TGTGCCAGCAGCGTACAATCTAGCACAGATACGCAGTATTTT; CDR3aa: CASSVQSSTDTQYF
j_gene: TRBJ1-1; abundance: .; v_gene: TRBV5-1; len: 14; d_gene: .; CDR3nt: TGCGCCAGCAGCTTCAGGGGAATGAGGACTGAAGCTTTCTTT; CDR3aa: CASSFRGMRTEAFF
j_gene: TRBJ1-1; abundance: .; v_gene: TRBV18; len: 16; d_gene: .; CDR3nt: TGTGCCAGCTCACCCAGGTTTGGCGGGGGCAACACTGAAGCTTTCTTT; CDR3aa: CASSPRFGGGNTEAFF
j_gene: TRBJ1-2; abundance: .; v_gene: TRBV3-1; len: 14; d_gene: .; CDR3nt: TGTGCCAGCAGCCACCCCGGGGTCGGCTATGGCTACACCTTC; CDR3aa: CASSHPGVGYGYTF
j_gene: TRBJ2-6; abundance: .; v_gene: TRBV18; len: 16; d_gene: .; CDR3nt: TGTGCCAGCTCACCAAAGGAGGGCTCTGGGGCCAACGTCCTGACTTTC; CDR3aa: CASSPKEGSGANVLTF
j_gene: TRBJ2-3; abundance: .; v_gene: TRBV2; len: 15; d_gene: .; CDR3nt: TGTGCCAGCAGTGAAGGGATCCCGGGCACAGATACGCAGTATTTT; CDR3aa: CASSEGIPGTDTQYF